Sequencing of this TCR beta chain was carried out in a study of monozygotic twins with inflammatory bowel disease. The total RNA came straight from whole blood, and T cells were not sorted beforehand. The CDR3 extends over 15 amino acids. Germline-derived CDR1 and CDR2 are SGHKS and YYEKEE (reference sequence). With the 5' RACE reads reprocessed, TCRdb shows one record per CDR3 protein and no DNA. Its listing shows some 400,000 distinct CDR3 sequences. Sequenced: blood. The sequence was collected from a human donor with ulcerative colitis or Crohn's disease, or a healthy co-twin of an affected twin (not recorded which). This chain joins TRBV5-5 and TRBJ2-2; TCRdb lists TRBD1, though no DNA is available to test this call. The CDR3 sequence is CASSLLGQGSGELFF.